This TCR beta chain comes out of a study of graft-versus-host responses after intestinal transplantation. Libraries were prepared by immunoSEQ multiplex PCR; TCRdb keeps only in-frame clonotypes and omits some of them. The table shows 14,000 to 15,000 clones, with around 94% occurring only once. This CDR3 is built from 15 residues. The germline V gene encodes CDR1 SGHKS and CDR2 YYEKEE (reference sequence). After removal of 4 bases from V and 8 bases from J, the junction contained 12 bases not matched to a gene. The chain recombines TRBV5-5 with TRBJ2-1; 7 bases map to TRBD2. This receptor was obtained from a human patient who received an intestinal transplant, so some T cells may come from the graft donor. Sequenced material: PBMCs, taken 9 days after transplant. The CDR3 protein is CASSRGGSSSDEQFF. CDR3 DNA sequence: TGTGCCAGCAGCCGGGGCGGGAGCTCGTCAGATGAGCAGTTCTTC. Full variable domain (missing parts from reference TRBV5-5 and TRBJ2-1): DAGVTQSPTHLIKTRGQQVTLRCSPISGHKSVSWYQQVLGQGPQFIFQYYEKEERGRGNFPDRFSARQFPNYSSELNVNALLLGDSALYLCASSRGGSSSDEQFFGPGTRLTVL.